This passage covers 19 T cell receptor beta chains from one sample sequenced in a study of T cell responses to AZD1222 COVID-19 vaccine. The protocol was immunoSEQ multiplex PCR, while the TCRdb copy is restricted to in-frame clones and leaves out a portion. The sample yields roughly 84,000 clones, roughly nine tenths seen once. This specimen consisted of peripheral blood, obtained on day 0 of AZD1222 vaccination. These receptors were obtained from an adult in good health.

The chain is built from TRBV29-1 and TRBJ2-2, with TRBD2 matching over 12 bases. V gave up 1 base and J gave up 3 bases; unmatched junction bases: 3. Germline V gene lookup returns CDR1 SQVTM and CDR2 ANQGSEA. The length of the CDR3 is 16 residues. CDR3 in DNA: TGCAGCGTTGAAGCCGGGACTAGCGGGTACACCGGGGAGCTGTTTTTT. Translation: CSVEAGTSGYTGELFF.

The V gene is TRBV7-9, the J gene TRBJ2-2; possible D gene TRBD2, 5 bases. V was cut by 5 bases and J by 0 bases, with 16 bases left in between. Germline loops: CDR1 SEHNR, CDR2 FQNEAQ (reference sequence). This CDR3 spans 17 amino acids. CDR3 sequence: CASSPRREGANTGELFF. The CDR3 DNA sequence: TGTGCCAGCAGCCCCCGTAGAGAGGGAGCGAACACCGGGGAGCTGTTTTTT.

This chain joins TRBV5-1 and TRBJ1-1; D remains unclear. The germline V gene has CDR1 SGHRS and CDR2 YFSETQ. V was pared by 4 bases and J by 0 bases, with 16 bases between. CDR3 size: 16 residues. CDR3 in amino acids: CASSRDVSVMNTEAFF. The CDR3 DNA follows: TGCGCCAGCAGCCGCGATGTGTCTGTCATGAACACTGAAGCTTTCTTT.

The chain couples TRBV7-3 to TRBJ2-3; 12 bases fit TRBD2. This CDR3 is 15 amino acids long. V trimming: 5 bases; J trimming: 4 bases; junction bases outside the gene matches: 4. CDR1 is SGHTA, CDR2 FQGTGA, per germline. CDR3 sequence reads: CASSRLAGVPDTQYF. The CDR3 coding sequence is TGTGCCAGCAGCAGACTAGCGGGAGTGCCAGATACGCAGTATTTT. The full variable domain, its missing parts supplied by reference TRBV7-3 and TRBJ2-3, is GAGVSQTPSNKVTEKGKYVELRCDPISGHTALYWYRQSLGQGPEFLIYFQGTGAADDSGLPNDRFFAVRPEGSVSTLKIQRTERGDSAVYLCASSRLAGVPDTQYFGPGTRLTVL.

The chain carries TRBV7-9 and TRBJ2-1, with TRBD2 as a possible D gene (5 bases). V was cut by 2 bases and J by 2 bases, with 10 bases left in between. Germline V gene sequence: CDR1 SEHNR, CDR2 FQNEAQ (reference sequence). CDR3 length equals 15 residues. The CDR3 is CASSLMSGTYNEQFF. In nucleotides, the CDR3 is TGTGCCAGCAGCTTAATGAGCGGAACCTACAATGAGCAGTTCTTC.

J is TRBJ1-6 and V is TRBV18, with 8 bases matching TRBD1. CDR1 and CDR2 (germline): KGHSH, LQKENI. The CDR3 runs 14 residues. Trimming removed 5 bases from V and 9 bases from J; junction bases left unmatched: 6. The CDR3 bases are TGTGCCAGCTCAACCAGGGGGCCCATTTCACCCCTCCACTTT. This sequence encodes CASSTRGPISPLHF. Filled out from reference TRBV18 and TRBJ1-6, the complete variable domain reads NAGVMQNPRHLVRRRGQEARLRCSPMKGHSHVYWYRQLPEEGLKFMVYLQKENIIDESGMPKERFSAEFPKEGPSILRIQQVVRGDSAAYFCASSTRGPISPLHFGNGTRLTVT.

This chain links TRBV10-3 with TRBJ2-1, with 8 bases that match TRBD2. The germline V gene encodes CDR1 ENHRY and CDR2 SYGVKD. This CDR3 is built from 17 residues. The V segment lost 2 bases and the J segment 3 bases; nucleotides outside the gene matches: 9. The CDR3 sequence: CAISELSGSEVYNEQFF. CDR3 DNA sequence: TGTGCCATCAGTGAGCTGAGCGGGAGTGAAGTCTACAATGAGCAGTTCTTC.

This clone has just one count. The V and J genes are TRBV10-1 and TRBJ2-3; 7 bases line up with TRBD2. The CDR3 contains 13 residues. Looked up from germline, CDR1 is WNHNN and CDR2 is SYGVQD (reference sequence). V was clipped by 2 bases and J by 4 bases; unmatched bases: 0. CDR3 residues: CASSEAGADTQYF. As DNA, the CDR3 is TGCGCCAGCAGTGAGGCGGGAGCAGATACGCAGTATTTT.

The chain combines TRBV7-9 with TRBJ1-2; D is undetermined. Trimming took 1 base from V and 0 from J, leaving 15 bases between them. CDR1 and CDR2 from the germline V gene are SEHNR and FQNEAQ (reference sequence). This CDR3 is 17 amino acids long. The CDR3 region is CASSLVRSARANYGYTF. The CDR3, as DNA: TGTGCCAGCAGCTTAGTCAGGTCAGCAAGAGCTAACTATGGCTACACCTTC.

The chain is built from TRBV19 and TRBJ1-5, with TRBD1 identical over 8 bases. The germline CDR1 and CDR2 sequences are LNHDA and SQIVND (reference sequence). The CDR3 totals 17 residues. The V gene end was trimmed by 4 bases and the J gene end by 4 bases; junction bases not matched to a gene: 12. For the CDR3, the DNA is TGTGCCAGTAGTACCCCGCCCGGGACAGGACCGAATCAGCCCCAGCATTTT. It specifies CASSTPPGTGPNQPQHF. The full variable domain, completed using reference TRBV19 and TRBJ1-5, is DGGITQSPKYLFRKEGQNVTLSCEQNLNHDAMYWYRQDPGQGLRLIYYSQIVNDFQKGDIAEGYSVSREKKESFPLTVTSAQKNPTAFYLCASSTPPGTGPNQPQHFGDGTRLSIL.

This clone was found a few times. V gene TRBV18 combines with J gene TRBJ1-2; tentatively, D is TRBD1 (6 bases). V was trimmed by 3 bases and J by 4 bases, leaving 12 bases between them. The CDR3 extends over 14 amino acids. Germline assignment: CDR1 KGHSH and CDR2 LQKENI. The CDR3 DNA is TGTGCCAGCTCACCCCCCCAGGGGATCTATGGCTACACCTTC. This gives the protein CASSPPQGIYGYTF.

The chain links TRBV9 to TRBJ2-5; maybe TRBD2 (6 bases). This CDR3 is 14 amino acids long. V was shortened by 6 bases and J by 3 bases, with 15 bases between the two germline ends. The germline V gene has CDR1 SGDLS and CDR2 YYNGEE. CDR3 amino acids: CASTQGRGKETQYF. The DNA of the CDR3 is TGTGCCAGCACCCAAGGGCGGGGTAAAGAGACCCAGTACTTC. Full variable domain (remainder filled in from reference TRBV9 and TRBJ2-5): DSGVTQTPKHLITATGQRVTLRCSPRSGDLSVYWYQQSLDQGLQFLIQYYNGEERAKGNILERFSAQQFPDLHSELNLSSLELGDSALYFCASTQGRGKETQYFGPGTRLLVL.

The J gene is TRBJ1-1, the V gene TRBV7-9; maybe TRBD1 (6 bases). Germline V gives CDR1 SEHNR, CDR2 FQNEAQ (reference sequence). The germline V and J ends were trimmed by 5 bases and 1 base, with 14 bases remaining between them. The length of the CDR3 is 15 residues. This CDR3 is CASSAMGGQNTEAFF. CDR3 nucleotides: TGTGCCAGCAGCGCCATGGGGGGACAGAACACTGAAGCTTTCTTT. Supplemented by reference TRBV7-9 and TRBJ1-1, the full variable domain reads DTGVSQNPRHKITKRGQNVTFRCDPISEHNRLYWYRQTLGQGPEFLTYFQNEAQLEKSRLLSDRFSAERPKGSFSTLEIQRTEQGDSAMYLCASSAMGGQNTEAFFGQGTRLTVV.

This sequence joins TRBV3-1 (or the pseudogene TRBV3-2) and TRBJ2-7; the D is unclear. This CDR3 comprises 14 residues. V shed 4 bases and J shed 6 bases, with 16 bases lying between them. The V gene's germline CDR1 is LGHDT and CDR2 YNNKEL (reference sequence). The CDR3 DNA follows: TGTGCCAGCAGCCTACAAGATATGGGGTTCGAGCAGTACTTC. Translating it yields CASSLQDMGFEQYF.

This clone was detected a few times. The chain has TRBV28 and TRBJ1-6; a weak D match, TRBD1 (5 bases). Germline values: CDR1 MDHEN, CDR2 SYDVKM. Trimming removed 4 bases from V and 11 bases from J, with 15 bases in between. The CDR3 sequence is 14 residues long. Here the CDR3 reads CASSSYTQGTPLHF. The CDR3 nucleotides are TGTGCCAGCAGTTCCTATACCCAGGGAACACCCCTCCACTTT.

This sequence joins TRBV18 and TRBJ1-1; tentative D call: TRBD1 (5 bases). The CDR3 has 14 amino acids. The germline gives CDR1 KGHSH, CDR2 LQKENI. The V end was cut by 4 bases, the J end by 6 bases, with 15 bases between. The CDR3 is CASSQTVTMAEAFF. The CDR3 coding sequence is TGTGCCAGCTCACAGACAGTGACGATGGCTGAAGCTTTCTTT.

The table lists this clone with a few counts. V and J are TRBV4-2 and TRBJ2-7, with D possibly matching TRBD2 (6 bases). CDR1 and CDR2 from the germline V gene are LGHNA and YNFKEQ. The CDR3 length is 15 residues. The germline V and J ends were trimmed by 0 bases and 2 bases, with 11 bases remaining between them. CDR3 bases: TGTGCCAGCAGCCAAGATAATAGCGGCACCTACGAGCAGTACTTC. Its translation: CASSQDNSGTYEQYF.

The chain recombines TRBV5-4 with TRBJ2-7; D is uncertain. The CDR3 sequence is 15 residues long. Trimming removed 0 bases at V and 3 bases at J, with 13 bases between. Germline values: CDR1 SGHNT, CDR2 YYREEE (reference sequence). CDR3 region: CASSLDVFLGYEQYF. In DNA form, the CDR3 reads TGTGCCAGCAGCTTGGACGTTTTTTTAGGCTACGAGCAGTACTTC. Variable domain in full (rest from reference TRBV5-4 and TRBJ2-7): ETGVTQSPTHLIKTRGQQVTLRCSSQSGHNTVSWYQQALGQGPQFIFQYYREEENGRGNFPPRFSGLQFPNYSSELNVNALELDDSALYLCASSLDVFLGYEQYFGPGTRLTVT.

The chain recombines TRBV7-6 with TRBJ1-4, with D maybe TRBD1 (6 bases). Germline V gene lookup returns CDR1 SGHVS and CDR2 FNYEAQ. V lost 5 bases and J lost 7, with 17 bases in between. The CDR3 has 15 residues. The CDR3 sequence: CASSAEQGRREKLFF. Written as DNA, the CDR3 is TGTGCCAGCAGCGCAGAACAGGGAAGACGTGAAAAACTGTTTTTT.